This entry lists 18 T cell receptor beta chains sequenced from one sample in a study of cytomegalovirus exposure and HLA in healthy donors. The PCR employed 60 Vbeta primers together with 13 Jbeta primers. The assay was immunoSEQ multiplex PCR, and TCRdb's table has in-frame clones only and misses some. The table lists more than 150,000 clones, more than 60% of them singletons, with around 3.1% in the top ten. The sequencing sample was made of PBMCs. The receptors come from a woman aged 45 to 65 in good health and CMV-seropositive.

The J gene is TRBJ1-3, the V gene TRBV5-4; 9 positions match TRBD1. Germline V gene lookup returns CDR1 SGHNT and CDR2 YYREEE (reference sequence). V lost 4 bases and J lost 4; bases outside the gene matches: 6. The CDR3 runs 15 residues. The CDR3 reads CASSDQTGGGNTIYF. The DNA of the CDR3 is TGTGCCAGCAGCGATCAGACAGGGGGGGGAAACACCATATATTTT.

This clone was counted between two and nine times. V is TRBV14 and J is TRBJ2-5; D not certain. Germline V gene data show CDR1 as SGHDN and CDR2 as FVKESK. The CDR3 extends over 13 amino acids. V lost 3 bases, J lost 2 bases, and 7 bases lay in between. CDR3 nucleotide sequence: TGTGCCAGCAGCCAGAACAGACAAGAGACCCAGTACTTC. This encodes CASSQNRQETQYF.

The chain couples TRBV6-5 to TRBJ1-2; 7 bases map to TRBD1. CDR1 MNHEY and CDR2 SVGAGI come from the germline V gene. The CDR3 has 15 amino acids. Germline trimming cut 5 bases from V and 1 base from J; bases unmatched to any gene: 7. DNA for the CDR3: TGTGCCAGCAGTCGCGGGACAGTTCATAACTATGGCTACACCTTC. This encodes CASSRGTVHNYGYTF.

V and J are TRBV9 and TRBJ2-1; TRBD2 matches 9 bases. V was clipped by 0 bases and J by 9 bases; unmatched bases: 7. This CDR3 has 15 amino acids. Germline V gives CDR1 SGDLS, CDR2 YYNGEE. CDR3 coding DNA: TGTGCCAGCAGCGTAGGCGGCGGGAGGGCCGGTGAGCAGTTCTTC. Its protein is CASSVGGGRAGEQFF.

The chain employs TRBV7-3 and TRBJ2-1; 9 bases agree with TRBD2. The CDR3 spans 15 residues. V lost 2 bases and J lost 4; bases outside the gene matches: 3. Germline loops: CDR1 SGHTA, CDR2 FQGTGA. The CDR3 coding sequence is TGTGCCAGCAGCTTAGGGCTAGCGGGGTACAATGAGCAGTTCTTC. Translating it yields CASSLGLAGYNEQFF.

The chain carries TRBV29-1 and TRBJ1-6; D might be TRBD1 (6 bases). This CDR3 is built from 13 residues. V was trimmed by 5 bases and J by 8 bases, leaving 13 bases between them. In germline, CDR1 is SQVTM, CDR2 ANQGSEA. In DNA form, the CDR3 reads TGCAGCGTTAAACGGGGGGCTGATTCACCCCTCCACTTT. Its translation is CSVKRGADSPLHF. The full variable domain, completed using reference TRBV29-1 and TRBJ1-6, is SAVISQKPSRDICQRGTSLTIQCQVDSQVTMMFWYRQQPGQSLTLIATANQGSEATYESGFVIDKFPISRPNLTFSTLTVSNMSPEDSSIYLCSVKRGADSPLHFGNGTRLTVT.

CDR3 DNA sequence: TGTGCCAGCAGGCGCGCCAGGATTCACACCGGGGAGCTGTTTTTT. Amino acid sequence: CASRRARIHTGELFF. This chain links TRBV7-2 with TRBJ2-2, with D uncertain. CDR1 and CDR2 (germline): SGHTA, FQGNSA. V lost 6 bases, J lost 3 bases, and 14 bases lay in between. The CDR3 runs 15 residues.

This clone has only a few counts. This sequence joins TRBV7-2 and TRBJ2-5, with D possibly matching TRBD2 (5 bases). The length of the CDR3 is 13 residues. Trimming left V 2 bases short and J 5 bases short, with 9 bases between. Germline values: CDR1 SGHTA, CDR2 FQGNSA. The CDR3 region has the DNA TGTGCCAGCAGCTTATCACTAGGCGAGACCCAGTACTTC. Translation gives CASSLSLGETQYF.

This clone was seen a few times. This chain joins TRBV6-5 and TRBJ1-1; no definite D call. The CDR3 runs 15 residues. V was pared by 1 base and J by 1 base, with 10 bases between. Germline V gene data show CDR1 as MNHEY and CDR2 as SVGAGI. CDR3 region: CASSYLGRGNTEAFF. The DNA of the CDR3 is TGTGCCAGCAGTTACTTGGGTCGGGGGAACACTGAAGCTTTCTTT.

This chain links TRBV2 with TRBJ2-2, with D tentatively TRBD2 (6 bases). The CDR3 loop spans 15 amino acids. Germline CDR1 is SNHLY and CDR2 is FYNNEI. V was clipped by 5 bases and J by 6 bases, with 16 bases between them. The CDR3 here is CASSQTLPGAGELFF. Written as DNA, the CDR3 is TGTGCCAGCAGTCAGACTCTCCCGGGGGCCGGGGAGCTGTTTTTT.

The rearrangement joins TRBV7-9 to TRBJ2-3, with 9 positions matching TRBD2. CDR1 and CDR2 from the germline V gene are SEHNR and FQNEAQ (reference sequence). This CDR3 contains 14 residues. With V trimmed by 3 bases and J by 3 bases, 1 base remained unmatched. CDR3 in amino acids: CASSLGLATDTQYF. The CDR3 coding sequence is TGTGCCAGCAGCTTGGGACTAGCAACAGATACGCAGTATTTT.

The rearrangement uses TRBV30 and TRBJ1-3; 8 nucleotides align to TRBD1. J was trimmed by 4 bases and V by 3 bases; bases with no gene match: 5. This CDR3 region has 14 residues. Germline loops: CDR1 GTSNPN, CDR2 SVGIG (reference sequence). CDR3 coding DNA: TGTGCCTGGAGCCCAGGGGGCGAAGGAAACACCATATATTTT. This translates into CAWSPGGEGNTIYF.

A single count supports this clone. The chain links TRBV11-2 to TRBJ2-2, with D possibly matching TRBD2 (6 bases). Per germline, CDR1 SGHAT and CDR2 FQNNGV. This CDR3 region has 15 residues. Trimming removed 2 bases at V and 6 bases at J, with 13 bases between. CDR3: CASSLSLARSGELFF. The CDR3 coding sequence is TGTGCCAGCAGCTTAAGCCTAGCGCGCTCCGGGGAGCTGTTTTTT.

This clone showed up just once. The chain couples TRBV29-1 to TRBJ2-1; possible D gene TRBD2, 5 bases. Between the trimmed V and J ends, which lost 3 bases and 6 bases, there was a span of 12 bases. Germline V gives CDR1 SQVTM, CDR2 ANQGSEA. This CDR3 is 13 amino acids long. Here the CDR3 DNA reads TGCAGCGTTGATCGAGGGAGTAGCAATGAGCAGTTCTTC. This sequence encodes CSVDRGSSNEQFF.

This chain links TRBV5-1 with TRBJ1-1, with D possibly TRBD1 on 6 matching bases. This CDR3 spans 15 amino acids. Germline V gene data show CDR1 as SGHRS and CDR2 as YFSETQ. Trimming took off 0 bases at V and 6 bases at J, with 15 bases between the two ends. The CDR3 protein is CASSLDGPDSSEAFF. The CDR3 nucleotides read TGCGCCAGCAGCTTGGATGGGCCGGACAGCTCTGAAGCTTTCTTT.

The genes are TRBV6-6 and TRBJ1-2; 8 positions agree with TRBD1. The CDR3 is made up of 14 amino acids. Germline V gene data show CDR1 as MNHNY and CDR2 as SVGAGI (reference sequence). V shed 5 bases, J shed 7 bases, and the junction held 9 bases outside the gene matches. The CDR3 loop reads CASSRPGQGRGYTF. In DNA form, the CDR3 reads TGTGCCAGCAGTCGACCCGGACAGGGCCGTGGCTACACCTTC.

The CDR3 protein is CASSYILSSYEQYF. DNA of the CDR3: TGTGCCAGCAGTTACATACTGAGCTCCTACGAGCAGTACTTC. This chain joins TRBV6-6 and TRBJ2-7; the D is unclear. Per germline, CDR1 MNHNY and CDR2 SVGAGI (reference sequence). V lost 2 bases and J lost 0, with 8 bases in between. This CDR3 contains 14 residues.

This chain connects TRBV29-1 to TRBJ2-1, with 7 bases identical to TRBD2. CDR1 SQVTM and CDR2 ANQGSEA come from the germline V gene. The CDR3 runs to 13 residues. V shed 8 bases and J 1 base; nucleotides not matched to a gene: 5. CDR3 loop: CSTSGISYNEQFF. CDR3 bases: TGCAGCACAAGCGGGATATCCTACAATGAGCAGTTCTTC.